A selection of T cell receptor beta chains follows, all from one sample in a study of blood T cell repertoires in COVID-19. Some clones are missing from TCRdb's copy, which holds only in-frame ones; the method was immunoSEQ multiplex PCR. Among around 260,000 clones listed, over 75% were seen once. The specimen sequenced was PBMCs or T cells enriched from blood (not recorded which). These receptors were obtained from a woman in her 30s who had recovered from COVID-19. Each CDR3 is given with its conserved first and last residue. A D gene is named only where the DNA matches it firmly. The listing skips clone size in some rows; elsewhere it reads once, few, many or a size class.

J: TRBJ2-1; V: TRBV4-2; size: once; D: NA; DNA: TGTGCCAGCAGCTCGACAGATCGCAATGAGCAGTTCTTC; CDR3: CASSSTDRNEQFF
J: TRBJ2-1; V: TRBV3-1/TRBV3-2; size: NA; D: NA; DNA: TGTGCCAGCAGCCAAGAAAGGGGCTATGAGCAGTTCTTC; CDR3: CASSQERGYEQFF
J: TRBJ2-7; V: TRBV7-6; size: NA; D: TRBD2; DNA: TGTGCCAGCAGCTTAGCTGCTAGCGGGAGTTACGAGCAGTACTTC; CDR3: CASSLAASGSYEQYF
J: TRBJ1-3; V: TRBV10-3; size: NA; D: NA; DNA: TGTGCCATCAGTGAGAGCGGGACAATCAAGCTCTCTGGAAACACCATATATTTT; CDR3: CAISESGTIKLSGNTIYF
J: TRBJ2-7; V: TRBV19; size: NA; D: TRBD1; DNA: TGTGCCACAACCGACAGGGTCTCCTACGAGCAGTACTTC; CDR3: CATTDRVSYEQYF
J: TRBJ1-1; V: TRBV6-5; size: NA; D: NA; DNA: TGTGCCACCAGGGGCTTTAACACTGAAGCTTTCTTT; CDR3: CATRGFNTEAFF
J: TRBJ1-5; V: TRBV28; size: NA; D: NA; DNA: TGTGCCAGCAGTCCCCGTCGGGGTATGGGCAATCAGCCCCAGCATTTT; CDR3: CASSPRRGMGNQPQHF
J: TRBJ1-1; V: TRBV6-5; size: NA; D: NA; DNA: TGTGCCAGCAGTCCTCGGAACACTGAAGCTTTCTTT; CDR3: CASSPRNTEAFF
J: TRBJ2-1; V: TRBV27; size: NA; D: TRBD2; DNA: TGTGCCAGCAGTCCTTGGAGGGGAGCGGGAGCTGACAATGAGCAGTTCTTC; CDR3: CASSPWRGAGADNEQFF
J: TRBJ2-7; V: TRBV5-1; size: NA; D: TRBD1; DNA: TGCGCCAGCAGCCGGCCAGGGGGCTCCTACGAGCAGTACTTC; CDR3: CASSRPGGSYEQYF
J: TRBJ2-1; V: TRBV19; size: NA; D: NA; DNA: TGTGCCAGTAGTACCGGGCGGGGACTTGAGGCCAAGAATGAGCAGTTCTTC; CDR3: CASSTGRGLEAKNEQFF
J: TRBJ2-4; V: TRBV30; size: NA; D: TRBD2; DNA: TGTGCCTGGAGGTGGGGAAGCGGGAGTAAAGTGGCCAAAAACATTCAGTACTTC; CDR3: CAWRWGSGSKVAKNIQYF
J: TRBJ1-4; V: TRBV28; size: NA; D: NA; DNA: TGTGCCAGCAAACAGGGAAAGGAAAAACTGTTTTTT; CDR3: CASKQGKEKLFF
J: TRBJ2-1; V: TRBV9; size: NA; D: TRBD2; DNA: TGTGCCAGCAGCGTAGGGACTCCGGGATCTGCGGGGGTAGACAATGAGCAGTTCTTC; CDR3: CASSVGTPGSAGVDNEQFF
J: TRBJ2-7; V: TRBV6-5; size: NA; D: TRBD2; DNA: TGTGCCAGCAGCCGAAAGGGACTAGCGGCCTACGAGCAGTACTTC; CDR3: CASSRKGLAAYEQYF
J: TRBJ1-5; V: TRBV20-1; size: NA; D: NA; DNA: TGCAGTGCTAGTTCCACAGGGTTAAATCAGCCCCAGCATTTT; CDR3: CSASSTGLNQPQHF
J: TRBJ1-1; V: TRBV19; size: NA; D: NA; DNA: TGTGCCAGTAGTATAGACACCCCTCCCCACAGGCGTTACACTGAAGCTTTCTTT; CDR3: CASSIDTPPHRRYTEAFF
J: TRBJ2-1; V: TRBV11-3; size: NA; D: NA; DNA: TGTGCCAGCAGCTTGAGCGGCGCGAATGAGCAGTTCTTC; CDR3: CASSLSGANEQFF
J: TRBJ1-2; V: TRBV6-1; size: few; D: TRBD1; DNA: TGTGCCAGCAGTGAAGGGACAGGGGGTCCCTATGGCTACACCTTC; CDR3: CASSEGTGGPYGYTF
J: TRBJ1-5; V: TRBV6-1; size: NA; D: NA; DNA: TGTGCCAGCAGTGAAGTAGGGGCAAATCAGCCCCAGCATTTT; CDR3: CASSEVGANQPQHF
J: TRBJ1-6; V: TRBV30; size: NA; D: NA; DNA: TGTGCCTGGAGTGTACGGGTTGCCTATAATTCACCCCTCCACTTT; CDR3: CAWSVRVAYNSPLHF
J: TRBJ2-7; V: TRBV15; size: NA; D: NA; DNA: TGTGCCACCAGCAGAGAATTAGTGGGGGGCGAGCAGTACTTC; CDR3: CATSRELVGGEQYF
J: TRBJ2-6; V: TRBV5-1; size: NA; D: NA; DNA: TGCGCCAGCAGACTTAGAACTGGGGCCAACGTCCTGACTTTC; CDR3: CASRLRTGANVLTF